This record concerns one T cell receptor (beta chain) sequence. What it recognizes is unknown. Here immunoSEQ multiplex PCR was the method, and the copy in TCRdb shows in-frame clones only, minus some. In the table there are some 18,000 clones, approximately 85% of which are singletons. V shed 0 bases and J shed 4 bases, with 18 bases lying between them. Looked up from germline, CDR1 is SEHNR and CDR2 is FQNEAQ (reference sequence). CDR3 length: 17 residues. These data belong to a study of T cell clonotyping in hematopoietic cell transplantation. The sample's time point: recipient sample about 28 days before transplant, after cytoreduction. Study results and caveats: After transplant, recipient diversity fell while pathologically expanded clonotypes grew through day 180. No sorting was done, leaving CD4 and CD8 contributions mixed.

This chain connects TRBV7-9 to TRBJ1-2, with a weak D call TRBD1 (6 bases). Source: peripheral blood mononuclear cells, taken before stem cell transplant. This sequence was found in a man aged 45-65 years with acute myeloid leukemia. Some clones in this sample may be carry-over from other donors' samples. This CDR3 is CASSLASSQGFVYGYTF. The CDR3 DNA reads TGTGCCAGCAGCTTAGCTTCGTCACAGGGTTTTGTCTATGGCTACACCTTC.